The entry that follows covers one TCR beta chain sequence. The sample belongs to a study of blood T cell repertoires in COVID-19. Clones were read by immunoSEQ multiplex PCR, and TCRdb kept only the in-frame ones, dropping some. The sample has more than 65,000 clones, 82% seen once. Germline V gives CDR1 SEHNR, CDR2 FQNEAQ (reference sequence). The CDR3 is made up of 13 amino acids. Trimming left V 1 base short and J 3 bases short, with 7 bases between. Sequencing used peripheral blood. The clonotype comes from a human donor in a cohort sampled during active COVID-19. This rearrangement joins TRBV7-9 to TRBJ2-7; D is unresolved. CDR3 loop: CASSLGSFYEQYF. CDR3 in DNA: TGTGCCAGCAGCTTAGGTTCCTTCTACGAGCAGTACTTC.